This T cell receptor beta chain was documented in a study of T cell responses to AZD1222 COVID-19 vaccine. General study results and limits: Clonal diversity may have been underestimated, and the donors were mostly white British, with more females than males. Two AZD1222 administrations were followed by greater Spike-specific TCR breadth and depth. Only a handful of AZD1222 recipients, roughly six in all, had baseline seropositivity.

The CDR3 has 11 amino acids. Trimming at V came to 7 bases and at J to 5 bases, leaving 3 bases not matched to a gene. Per germline, CDR1 SQVTM and CDR2 ANQGSEA. Note on this clone: Its antigen remains unknown.

Generated by immunoSEQ multiplex PCR, the TCRdb table keeps only in-frame clones and is missing some. The table shows under 100,000 clones, with approximately 83% occurring only once. Second-dose recipients at about 4 or about 12 weeks were treated as one pooled group. The chain recombines TRBV29-1 with TRBJ2-5; 8 bases are shared with TRBD1. The TCR originated in an adult who received the AZD1222 COVID-19 vaccine. The input for sequencing was peripheral blood, taken 28 days after the second AZD1222 dose. The CDR3 spells CSAGGEETQYF. The CDR3 DNA reads as TGCAGCGCAGGGGGCGAGGAGACCCAGTACTTC.